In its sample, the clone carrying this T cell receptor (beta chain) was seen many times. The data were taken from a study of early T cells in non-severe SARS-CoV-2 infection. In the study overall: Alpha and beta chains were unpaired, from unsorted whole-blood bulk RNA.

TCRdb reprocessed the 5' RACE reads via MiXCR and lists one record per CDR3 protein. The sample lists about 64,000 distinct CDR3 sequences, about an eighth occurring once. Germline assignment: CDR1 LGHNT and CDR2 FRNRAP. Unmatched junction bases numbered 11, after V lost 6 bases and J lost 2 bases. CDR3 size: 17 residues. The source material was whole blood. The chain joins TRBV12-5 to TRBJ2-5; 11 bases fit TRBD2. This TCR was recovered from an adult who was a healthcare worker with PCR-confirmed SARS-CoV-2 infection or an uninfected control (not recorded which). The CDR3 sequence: CASGQRRASGGQETQYF. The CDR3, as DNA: TGTGCTAGTGGACAACGGAGGGCTAGCGGGGGGCAAGAGACCCAGTACTTC.